This T cell receptor beta chain is drawn from a study of blood T cell repertoires in COVID-19. About the study: T cells, B-cell-depleted T cells, or PBMCs provided the cDNA or gDNA that served as material.

This clone has only a few counts. The CDR3 is 16 amino acids. V was pared by 2 bases and J by 5 bases, with 8 bases of the junction left unmatched. Per germline, CDR1 ENHRY and CDR2 SYGVKD. Repertoires were generated with immunoSEQ multiplex PCR, while TCRdb's copy carries only in-frame clones and drops some. The sample records 110,000 to 150,000 clones, 79% being singletons. The chain is built from TRBV10-3 and TRBJ2-1; 8 bases map to TRBD2. This TCR was recovered from a man aged 45-65 years with active or convalescent COVID-19. The sample was peripheral blood. CDR3 coding DNA: TGTGCCATCAGTGAGGTGGGGCGGGAGGACGACAATGAGCAGTTCTTC. Translated, it gives CAISEVGREDDNEQFF.